Listed here are 7 T cell receptor beta chains from one sample, sequenced in a study of blood T cell repertoires in COVID-19. TCRdb's copy holds only in-frame clones and misses some; the assay was immunoSEQ multiplex PCR. The table records about 130,000 clones, around 80% of them present only once. The sample consisted of peripheral blood. These receptors came from a man aged 35 to 55 with active or convalescent COVID-19.

The rearrangement links TRBV19 to TRBJ1-1; weak D call: TRBD1 (5 bases). Trimming left V 5 bases short and J 4 bases short, with 11 bases between. This CDR3 is built from 13 residues. CDR1 is LNHDA and CDR2 is SQIVND in the germline V gene (reference sequence). For the CDR3, the DNA is TGTGCCAGTAGTTCCCCGGGGGGCACTGAAGCTTTCTTT. It translates to CASSSPGGTEAFF.

The chain recombines TRBV6-6 with TRBJ1-2; D is ambiguous. Germline V lookup: CDR1 MNHNY, CDR2 SVGAGI (reference sequence). This CDR3 has 13 residues. V was trimmed by 6 bases and J by 8 bases, leaving 16 bases between them. The CDR3 DNA sequence: TGTGCCAGCAGCGCCTCAGAGGTCTTCGGCTACACCTTC. It yields the protein CASSASEVFGYTF.

V and J are TRBV19 and TRBJ2-7, with 7 bases fitting TRBD2. CDR1 and CDR2 (germline): LNHDA, SQIVND (reference sequence). Trimming removed 1 base from V and 3 bases from J; junction bases left unmatched: 0. The CDR3 has 13 residues. CDR3 in amino acids: CASSIGGGYEQYF. The CDR3 DNA is TGTGCCAGTAGTATAGGCGGGGGCTACGAGCAGTACTTC.

The chain has TRBV4-1 and TRBJ1-2; 10 bases are a match to TRBD1. Germline V CDR1 and CDR2: MGHRA, YSYEKL. The J segment lost 2 bases and the V segment lost 0 bases, leaving 6 bases of the junction unmatched. The CDR3 has 17 amino acids. CDR3 in DNA: TGCGCCAGCAGCCAAGATGACCCGGGACAGGGGAACTATGGCTACACCTTC. This encodes CASSQDDPGQGNYGYTF.

The chain is built from TRBV30 and TRBJ1-1; TRBD1 agrees at 7 bases. The CDR3 sequence is 15 residues long. Per germline, CDR1 GTSNPN and CDR2 SVGIG (reference sequence). V lost 0 bases to trimming and J lost 4 bases; unmatched junction nucleotides: 8. DNA for the CDR3: TGTGCCTGGAGTGTACGGTCAGGGGGGACCACTGAAGCTTTCTTT. Its protein product is CAWSVRSGGTTEAFF.

This sequence joins TRBV2 and TRBJ1-2, with D hard to call. Germline CDR1 SNHLY, CDR2 FYNNEI. The CDR3 has 13 residues. V gave up 7 bases and J gave up 4 bases, with 13 bases separating them. CDR3 amino acids: CASIEVRGYGYTF. The DNA for the CDR3 is TGTGCCAGCATTGAGGTCCGAGGCTATGGCTACACCTTC.

The CDR3 loop is CASSRAGEGQPQHF. In DNA, the CDR3 is TGTGCCAGCAGTCGGGCAGGGGAGGGTCAGCCCCAGCATTTT. The V call is TRBV27, the J call TRBJ1-5; tentatively, D is TRBD1 (6 bases). V was cut by 5 bases and J by 6 bases, with 14 bases left in between. CDR1 MNHEY and CDR2 SMNVEV come from the germline V gene (reference sequence). This CDR3 is built from 14 residues.